This TCR beta chain was recorded in a study of blood T cell repertoires in COVID-19. Whole-study context: Samples came from the United States, Italy and Spain, spanning acute and convalescent COVID-19.

In the study's own analysis: How many nucleated cells were present was estimated from reference gene primer amplification. Clones were read by immunoSEQ multiplex PCR, and TCRdb kept only the in-frame ones, dropping some. That table gives V, J and clone size, and the DNA gave D and trimming. The sample includes 53,000 or so clones, approximately 90% of them seen just once. V lost 0 bases and J 2 bases, leaving 10 bases between the germline ends. The CDR3 length is 15 residues. The germline V gene has CDR1 MNHEY and CDR2 SVGAGI. The sample taken for sequencing was peripheral blood. The TCR sequence derives from a man of 80 years or more with acute or convalescent COVID-19. The chain is built from TRBV6-5 and TRBJ1-1, with no clear D. Here the CDR3 reads CASSYSGRGNTEAFF. The CDR3 DNA follows: TGTGCCAGCAGTTACTCAGGCCGGGGAAACACTGAAGCTTTCTTT.